This T cell receptor (beta chain) was sequenced for a study of vaccination and CD4 T cells after COVID-19 (dated 2022 in TCRdb). Regarding the complete study: Convalescent patients had a positive SARS-CoV-2 result on nasal swab PCR, and of these patients, several had mild disease and one had severe disease. The convalescent cohort included six males and four females, with two Hispanic individuals, seven Caucasians, two Asians and one multiracial person. Each participant got two doses of either the Pfizer-BioNTech BNT162b2 vaccine (n=8) or the Moderna mRNA-1273 vaccine (n=2). Post-COVID blood samples from convalescent patients were collected a median of roughly 100 days after diagnosis, with a range of about 35 to 161 days. Post-vaccine blood samples were taken a median of about 77 days after the second vaccine dose, with a range of roughly 14 to 241 days. In ten to eleven COVID-19 convalescent patients and 4 infection-naive healthy vaccine recipients, the spike-specific CD4+ TCR repertoire before mRNA vaccination was compared with the repertoire after mRNA vaccination.

Study-level results and caveats: Only a relatively small number of convalescent patients were included in the study, and early timepoints following natural infection were not analyzed. Among the post-vaccine SARS-CoV-2-reactive clones in convalescent patients, a median about 86% showed up only after vaccination, which suggests vaccine-specific priming. The median number of SARS-CoV-2-reactive clonotypes rose from 21 after infection to roughly 40 after vaccination, but the change was not significant. Of the vaccine-specific clones found in convalescent patients, nearly all (304 of 307) were mono-reactive for SARS-CoV-2 spike instead of being cross-reactive with common cold coronaviruses.

The library was made by PCR. Sequencing was carried out with an Illumina iSeq 100. Processing in the source paper ran as follows. Non-productive sequences were filtered out, and CDR3s that did not start with C, did not end with F or W, or were shorter than 7 amino acids were discarded. Levenshtein distances (stringdist) and unrooted phylogenetic trees (ape) in R version 3.6.1 were used to assess CDR3 homology. TCRdb applied fastp at Q25 and MiXCR to the public reads, then kept only in-frame beta chains. Here each entry gathers all rows of one CDR3 protein and keeps the most common genes and DNA. The authors' filters were not applied to this entry. This sample gives about 18,000 distinct CDR3 sequences in total; around 62% of them show up just once. Approximately 0.93% of the sample is taken by the ten largest. The positive SARS-CoV-2 PCR tests of the convalescent patients were dated from March to December 2020, before the Alpha, Beta and Delta variants emerged in the United States. PBMCs were separated from whole blood using Ficoll-Paque Plus gradient centrifugation and then either used fresh or cryopreserved at -140C.

On this clonotype itself: Its specific antigen is unknown. Base qualities are not at hand, and no much larger clone is one base apart.

The germline V gene (reference sequence) sets CDR1 to SGHKS and CDR2 to YYEKEE. Reading from cysteine to phenylalanine, the CDR3 counts 15 amino acids. Solely the CDR3 DNA is kept, with 45 bases framed from the first base. V is reduced by 4 bases and J by 5 bases, leaving a spacing of 15 bases between them. Rearrangement joined TRBV5-5 to TRBJ2-2, with no confident D gene call. The sample consisted of CD4+ T cells from blood, taken before SARS-CoV-2 vaccination. This clonotype was sampled from a human donor who had recovered from COVID-19. In nucleotide form, the sequence is TGTGCCAGCAGCCCCCGGAGTCAGGCAACCGGGGAGCTGTTTTTT. The resulting protein is CASSPRSQATGELFF.